The clone carrying this T cell receptor (beta chain) counts as medium-sized. The antigen remains undetermined. The data belong to a study of spatial heterogeneity in lung cancer. Noted time point: sample taken at primary tumor resection. Trimming took 2 bases from V and 7 from J; bases not matched to a gene: 17. This CDR3 has 20 residues. Looked up from germline, CDR1 is MNHEY and CDR2 is SVGAGI. Study-wide findings and caveats: Tumors with more nonsynonymous mutations had more expanded intratumoral alpha and beta TCRs.

MiXCR, applied by TCRdb to the 5' RACE reads, yields one record per CDR3 protein. The data show fewer than 6,000 distinct CDR3 sequences, 26% seen once. The chain employs TRBV6-5 and TRBJ2-2; 12 bases agree with TRBD2. This sample comprised lung tumor tissue, obtained at surgery. This clonotype originated in a male donor with early-stage non-small cell lung cancer. CDR3 bases: TGTGCCAGCAGTTACCGGGGGACTAGCGGGTTGGGATTGGTGAGCGGGGAGCTGTTTTTT. Protein sequence: CASSYRGTSGLGLVSGELFF.